One and the same sample provided the 9 T cell receptor beta chains below, sequenced in a study of shared clonotypes between healthy human individuals. CD8 cells classed as naive were CD45RO-negative and positively selected for CCR7, excluding terminally differentiated effector memory CD45RA+ cells. The method was immunoSEQ multiplex PCR; TCRdb's version includes in-frame clones alone and lacks a portion of them. This table has under 1 million clones, over 90% appearing once. Sequencing was carried out using naive CD8+ T cells sorted from blood. The receptor source for this set is a man aged 25 to 45 in good health.

With respect to this clone: Germline is not matched at one junction end, which may reflect a read error. The chain joins TRBV7-7 to TRBJ2-5; a weak D match, TRBD1 (6 bases). This CDR3 is 13 amino acids long. The germline V gene has CDR1 SSHAT and CDR2 FNYEAQ (reference sequence). DNA for the CDR3: TGTGCTAGCAGCACCGGGACACAGGAGACCCAGTACTTC. This gives the protein CASSTGTQETQYF.

The genes are TRBV5-8 and TRBJ1-5, with D unresolved. Trimming left V 0 bases short and J 2 bases short, with 9 bases between. In germline, CDR1 is SGHTS, CDR2 YDEGEE. The CDR3 sequence is 15 residues long. The CDR3 bases are TGTGCCAGCAGCTTGGGCGGCTATGGCAATCAGCCCCAGCATTTT. Its translation: CASSLGGYGNQPQHF.

The rearrangement links TRBV18 to TRBJ1-5; D not resolved. V gave up 6 bases and J gave up 5 bases, with 8 bases separating them. Germline-derived CDR1 and CDR2 are KGHSH and LQKENI. The CDR3 is 12 amino acids. The CDR3, as DNA: TGTGCCAGCTCCGTCCGGGATCAGCCCCAGCATTTT. This gives the protein CASSVRDQPQHF.

The V gene is TRBV6-1, the J gene TRBJ2-7; 9 nucleotides agree with TRBD1. After removal of 7 bases from V and 6 bases from J, the junction contained 13 bases not matched to a gene. The CDR3 has 15 residues. Germline V gene data show CDR1 as MNHNS and CDR2 as SASEGT. CDR3 protein: CASTADRGYQSEQYF. CDR3 DNA sequence: TGTGCCAGCACCGCTGACAGGGGGTATCAATCCGAGCAGTACTTC.

The rearrangement links TRBV27 to TRBJ2-5; 7 nucleotides align to TRBD1. The germline gives CDR1 MNHEY, CDR2 SMNVEV (reference sequence). This CDR3 has 14 amino acids. After removal of 2 bases from V and 9 bases from J, the junction contained 9 bases not matched to a gene. CDR3 in amino acids: CASSLRGLRSAQYF. The CDR3 nucleotides read TGTGCCAGCAGTTTAAGGGGGCTCCGGTCGGCCCAGTACTTC.

The CDR3 region is CASSLRSGPNTGELFF. The CDR3 nucleotides read TGTGCCAGCAGTTTGCGTAGCGGGCCTAACACCGGGGAGCTGTTTTTT. The rearrangement uses TRBV28 and TRBJ2-2; 7 bases map to TRBD2. Germline trimming cut 3 bases from V and 2 bases from J; bases unmatched to any gene: 6. CDR3 length: 16 amino acids. Looked up from germline, CDR1 is MDHEN and CDR2 is SYDVKM. Full variable domain (outside the CDR3, taken from reference TRBV28 and TRBJ2-2): DVKVTQSSRYLVKRTGEKVFLECVQDMDHENMFWYRQDPGLGLRLIYFSYDVKMKEKGDIPEGYSVSREKKERFSLILESASTNQTSMYLCASSLRSGPNTGELFFGEGSRLTVL.

The chain uses TRBV7-9 and TRBJ2-7, with a tentative D call TRBD1 (6 bases). Per the germline V gene, CDR1 is SEHNR and CDR2 is FQNEAQ (reference sequence). The CDR3 length is 14 residues. V was clipped by 5 bases and J by 4 bases, with 15 bases between them. The CDR3 nucleotides are TGTGCCAGCAGCCACCGCCGGGACACTTACGAGCAGTACTTC. Its translation is CASSHRRDTYEQYF.

The chain links TRBV6-6 to TRBJ2-3; 7 bases map to TRBD2. Losses at the gene ends were 6 bases for V and 0 bases for J; bases not matched to a gene: 6. Germline lookup yields CDR1 MNHNY and CDR2 SVGAGI (reference sequence). This CDR3 is built from 15 residues. The DNA for the CDR3 is TGTGCCAGCAGATGGCTAGCGGCTAGCACAGATACGCAGTATTTT. The encoded protein is CASRWLAASTDTQYF.

This chain connects TRBV4-3 to TRBJ2-7, with 7 bases lining up with TRBD2. This CDR3 is 15 amino acids long. J was trimmed by 3 bases and V by 0 bases; bases with no gene match: 5. From germline, CDR1 is LGHNA and CDR2 YSLEER. CDR3 amino acids: CASSQESGALYEQYF. The DNA of the CDR3 is TGCGCCAGCAGCCAAGAGAGCGGGGCCCTCTACGAGCAGTACTTC.